This T cell receptor beta chain was sequenced in a study of tumor-infiltrating lymphocytes in localized non-small cell lung cancer. General study findings and limits: IM1 and IM2 tumors showed no difference in T-cell fraction. TCR sequencing covered a subset of patients with enough tissue. Tumors had more T cell infiltration than uninvolved lung, per TCRbeta sequencing and CD3 counts.

The table came from immunoSEQ multiplex PCR; TCRdb's copy has only in-frame clones and leaves some out. The table has about 12,000 clones, approximately 90% seen once; the top ten hold over 7%. Germline trimming cut 3 bases from V and 0 bases from J; bases unmatched to any gene: 8. This CDR3 is built from 16 residues. CDR1 WNHNN and CDR2 SYGVQD come from the germline V gene (reference sequence). Comments on this clone: Its antigen is still unknown.

J is TRBJ2-7 and V is TRBV10-1; 7 bases agree with TRBD1. What was sequenced was lung tumor tissue. This clonotype was sampled from a human donor with non-small cell lung cancer. The CDR3 reads CASSDHEWDSSYEQYF. The CDR3 DNA reads as TGCGCCAGCAGTGACCACGAATGGGACAGCTCCTACGAGCAGTACTTC.